This T cell receptor (beta chain) was found in a study of cytomegalovirus exposure and HLA in healthy donors. In the PCR, 60 Vbeta and 13 Jbeta primers were used. Repertoires were generated with immunoSEQ multiplex PCR, while TCRdb's copy carries only in-frame clones and drops some. The repertoire holds around 130,000 clones, with 80% as singletons. V lost 3 bases and J lost 3; bases outside the gene matches: 4. This CDR3 region has 15 residues. Germline loops: CDR1 SGHDN, CDR2 FVKESK. Findings of the study overall: In most subjects, TCR beta sequences reportedly gave accurate predictions of HLA-A and HLA-B alleles.

Notes on this clone: Its matching antigen is unknown.

The genes are TRBV14 and TRBJ2-1; 8 bases are shared with TRBD1. The clonotype comes from a man aged 25 to 40 in good health and CMV-seronegative. Source material: PBMCs. This chain's CDR3 is CASSHRDRLYNEQFF. The CDR3, as DNA: TGTGCCAGCAGCCACCGGGACAGGCTCTACAATGAGCAGTTCTTC.